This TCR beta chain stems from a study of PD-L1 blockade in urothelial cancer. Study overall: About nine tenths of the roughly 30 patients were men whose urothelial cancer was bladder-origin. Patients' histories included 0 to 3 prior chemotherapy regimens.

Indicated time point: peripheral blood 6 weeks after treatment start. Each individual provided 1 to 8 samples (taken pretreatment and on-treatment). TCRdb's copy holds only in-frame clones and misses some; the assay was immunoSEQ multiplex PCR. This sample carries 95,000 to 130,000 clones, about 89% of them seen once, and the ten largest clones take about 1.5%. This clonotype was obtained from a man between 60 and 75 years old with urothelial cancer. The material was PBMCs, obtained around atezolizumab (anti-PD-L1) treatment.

CDR3 amino acids: CASSPTGTHRYEQYF. The CDR3 nucleotides read TGTGCCAGCTCACCCACGGGGACTCACCGCTACGAGCAGTACTTC. The V gene is TRBV18, the J gene TRBJ2-7, with a weak D call TRBD2 (6 bases). Germline lookup yields CDR1 KGHSH and CDR2 LQKENI. The V end lost 3 bases, the J end lost 3 bases, and 15 bases lay between the germline ends. The CDR3 consists of 15 residues.